This T cell receptor beta chain was recovered during a study of blood T cell repertoires in COVID-19. Study-wide context: Sample material is recorded as cDNA or gDNA derived from T cells, B-cell-depleted T cells, or PBMCs.

V lost 5 bases and J 8 bases, leaving 11 bases between the germline ends. This CDR3 spans 12 amino acids. Looked up from germline, CDR1 is SGHTA and CDR2 is FQGTGA. Produced via immunoSEQ multiplex PCR; TCRdb's table is partial and in-frame only. The repertoire has 120,000 to 150,000 clones, roughly four fifths of them found once; the top ten carry approximately 8.4%. The V and J genes are TRBV7-3 and TRBJ2-3; the D gene is possibly TRBD1 (6 bases). The specimen sequenced was peripheral blood. The source is a human donor with acute or convalescent COVID-19. The donor label of this sample is uncertain. The CDR3, as DNA: TGTGCCAGCAGCCCGCAGGGGAGTACGCAGTATTTT. It specifies CASSPQGSTQYF.